One and the same sample provided the 4 T cell receptor beta chains below, sequenced in a study of cytomegalovirus exposure and HLA in healthy donors. Primers included in the PCR were 60 Vbeta and 13 Jbeta primers. Some clones are missing from TCRdb's copy, which holds only in-frame ones; the method was immunoSEQ multiplex PCR. This table holds roughly 110,000 clones, over 70% found once. The specimen was PBMCs. The receptors shown here come from a boy aged 5-17 years in good health and CMV-seronegative.

The V call is TRBV30, the J call TRBJ1-6; TRBD1 might be the D (6 bases). Per germline, CDR1 GTSNPN and CDR2 SVGIG (reference sequence). Trimming removed 2 bases from V and 9 bases from J, with 23 bases in between. The CDR3 totals 17 residues. This CDR3 is CAWSPTGWPGSTSPLHF. The CDR3 DNA reads as TGTGCCTGGAGTCCAACAGGGTGGCCGGGCTCTACTTCACCCCTCCACTTT.

This clone was seen more than once but under ten times. The chain uses TRBV7-8 and TRBJ1-5; no clear D gene. The V gene lost 4 bases and the J gene lost 4 bases, with 11 bases spanning the gap. The CDR3 is made up of 14 amino acids. Germline-derived CDR1 and CDR2 are SGHVS and FQNEAQ. CDR3 residues: CASSSKSPNQPQHF. In DNA form, the CDR3 reads TGTGCCAGCAGCTCAAAGAGCCCGAATCAGCCCCAGCATTTT.

The table lists this clone with a few counts. The chain recombines TRBV28 with TRBJ1-5; D is possibly TRBD1 (6 bases). V was shortened by 9 bases and J by 2 bases, with 17 bases between the two germline ends. The V gene's germline CDR1 is MDHEN and CDR2 SYDVKM. This CDR3 is 15 amino acids long. CDR3: CASIQGRSRNQPQHF. The CDR3 DNA follows: TGTGCCAGTATACAGGGTAGGAGTCGCAATCAGCCCCAGCATTTT. The full variable domain, completed using reference TRBV28 and TRBJ1-5, is DVKVTQSSRYLVKRTGEKVFLECVQDMDHENMFWYRQDPGLGLRLIYFSYDVKMKEKGDIPEGYSVSREKKERFSLILESASTNQTSMYLCASIQGRSRNQPQHFGDGTRLSIL.

The V gene is TRBV18, the J gene TRBJ1-2; no clear D gene. The CDR3 consists of 14 residues. V was cut by 3 bases and J by 7 bases, with 15 bases left in between. Germline V gene lookup returns CDR1 KGHSH and CDR2 LQKENI. The DNA of the CDR3 is TGTGCCAGCTCACCCCTCTCGATAAGCCGTGGCTACACCTTC. It is translated as CASSPLSISRGYTF.